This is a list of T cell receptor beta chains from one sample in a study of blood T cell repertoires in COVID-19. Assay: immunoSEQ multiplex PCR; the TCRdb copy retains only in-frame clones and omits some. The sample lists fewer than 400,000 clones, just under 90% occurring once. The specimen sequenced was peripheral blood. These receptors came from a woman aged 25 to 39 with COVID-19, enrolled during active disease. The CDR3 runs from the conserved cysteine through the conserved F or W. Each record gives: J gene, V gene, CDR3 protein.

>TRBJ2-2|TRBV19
CASSIAPGQRITGELFF
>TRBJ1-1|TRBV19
CASSAGTLYSEAFF
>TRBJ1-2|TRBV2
CASSDPGKDYGYTF
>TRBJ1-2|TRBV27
CASSPKSSRVSYGYTF
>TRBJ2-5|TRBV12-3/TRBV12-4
CASSFQGKETQYF
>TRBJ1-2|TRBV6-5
CASSYSGPGHGYTF
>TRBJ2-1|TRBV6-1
CASRETGTSGYNEQFF
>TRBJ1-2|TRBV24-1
CATSDPDRLDGYTF
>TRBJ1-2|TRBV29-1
CSVEERRLGYTF
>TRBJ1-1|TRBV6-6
CASSYSQGFIEAFF
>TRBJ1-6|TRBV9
CASSVGAGPSPLHF
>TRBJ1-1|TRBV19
CASSIATTGVRGAFF
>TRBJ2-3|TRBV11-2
CASSLGIVTSREDTQYF
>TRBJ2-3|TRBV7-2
CASSLAGLAGIRDTQYF
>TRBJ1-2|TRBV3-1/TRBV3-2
CASSQDTGRGYTF
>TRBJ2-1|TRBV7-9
CASSMDRGSLDEQFF
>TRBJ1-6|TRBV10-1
CASTTIGQGHNSPLHF
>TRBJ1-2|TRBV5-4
CASSSGQHYGYTF
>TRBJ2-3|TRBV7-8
CASSSRQGIRGDTQYF
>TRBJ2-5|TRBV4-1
CASSLLAGGPQETQYF
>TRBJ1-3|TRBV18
CASSTGDGNTIYF
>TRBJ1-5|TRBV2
CASSAGGSNQPQHF
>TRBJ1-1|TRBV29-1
CSVVARGLDREMISKAFF
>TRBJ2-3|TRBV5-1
CASSLRAGARGDTQYF
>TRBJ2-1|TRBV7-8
CASSLDTYNEQFF
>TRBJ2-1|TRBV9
CASSASGTAYNEQFF
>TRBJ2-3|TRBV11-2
CASSPRVSAGFTDTQYF
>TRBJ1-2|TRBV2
CASSAGTGMYGYTF
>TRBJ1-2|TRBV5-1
CASNSPEGYGYTF
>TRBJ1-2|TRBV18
CASSEDNYGYTF
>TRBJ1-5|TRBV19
CASSMLAQNQPQHF
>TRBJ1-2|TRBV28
CASSTRRTGDNGYTF
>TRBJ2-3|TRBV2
CASSDGLAGIDTQYF
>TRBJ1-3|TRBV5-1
CASSSTGSDTIYF
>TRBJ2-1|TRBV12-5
CASGHEGGDEQFF
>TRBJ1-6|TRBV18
CASSPSRDRNNSPLHF
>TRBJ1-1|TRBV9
CASSAEGGGTEAFF
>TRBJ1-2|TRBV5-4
CASSPDTNYGYTF
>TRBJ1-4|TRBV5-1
CASSAGGDRYEKLFF
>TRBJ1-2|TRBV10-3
CAISERGNYGYTF
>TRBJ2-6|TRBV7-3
CASSLQGAGANVLTF
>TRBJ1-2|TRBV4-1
CASSPSAGGIRDGYTF
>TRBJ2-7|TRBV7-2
CASSLQFQGNEQYF
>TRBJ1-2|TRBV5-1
CASSKDRGGGIYGYTF